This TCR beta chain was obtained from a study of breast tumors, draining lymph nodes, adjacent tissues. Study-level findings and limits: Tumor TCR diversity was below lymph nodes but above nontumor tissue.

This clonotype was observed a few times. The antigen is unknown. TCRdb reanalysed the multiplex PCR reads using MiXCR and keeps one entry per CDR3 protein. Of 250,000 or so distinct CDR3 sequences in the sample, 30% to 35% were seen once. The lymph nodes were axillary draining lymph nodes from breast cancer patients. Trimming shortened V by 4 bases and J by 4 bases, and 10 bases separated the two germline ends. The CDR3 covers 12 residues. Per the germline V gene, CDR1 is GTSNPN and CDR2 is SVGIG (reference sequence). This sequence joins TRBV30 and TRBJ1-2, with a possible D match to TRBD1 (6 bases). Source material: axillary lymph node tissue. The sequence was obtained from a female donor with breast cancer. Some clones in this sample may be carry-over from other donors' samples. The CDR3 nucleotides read TGTGCCTGGACCCAGGGGCCCTATGGCTACACCTTC. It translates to CAWTQGPYGYTF.